This TCR beta chain was identified in a study of T cell repertoires in cytomegalovirus infection. Looking at the study overall: Through public TCR beta signatures, both CMV infection and matching HLA type were indicated.

CDR3 length: 15 amino acids. The V gene's germline CDR1 is SGHAT and CDR2 FQNNGV. A note on this clonotype: Its specificity is not known. Germline and junction disagree at one end, which may indicate a read error.

General study results and limits: Cumulative frequency of public TCR beta families picked out carriers of CMV plus the relevant HLA. Dominating the ex vivo response were HLA-C-restricted CMV-specific TCR beta clonotypes.

In TCRdb, the reads were re-called with MiXCR into one record per CDR3 protein. The sample includes some 700,000 distinct CDR3 sequences, under 40% of them seen just once. This sequence originates from a human donor in good health (CMV status not recorded). Some clones in this sample may be carry-over from other donors' samples. J is TRBJ2-7 and V is TRBV11-2; possible D gene TRBD1, 6 bases. The sequenced sample was PBMCs. CDR3 nucleotides: TGTTCCAGCAGCCTAGAACAGGGAAGGAGCTACGAGCAGTACTTC. Translation: CSSSLEQGRSYEQYF.